The present T cell receptor (beta chain) was sequenced within a study of OX40 agonist ivuxolimab in advanced cancers. As for the study in general: Recorded diagnoses for dose-escalation patients were hepatocellular carcinoma, melanoma, renal cell or head and neck cancer. Prior checkpoint blockade (anti-PD-1, anti-PD-L1 or anti-CTLA-4) was permitted; 40% had it.

Assay used: immunoSEQ multiplex PCR; TCRdb lists only in-frame clones, some missing. The sample contains 98,000 or so clones, approximately 89% of which appear only once. This clone was detected only once. The TCR sequence derives from an adult with an advanced solid tumor such as melanoma, head and neck, liver or kidney cancer. Material: CD4+ or CD8+ T cells sorted from blood, obtained in a trial of the OX40 agonist ivuxolimab.

The chain's CDR3 is CASSYSDGRNSPLHF. CDR3 sequence (DNA): TGTGCCAGCAGTTACTCGGACGGAAGGAATTCACCCCTCCACTTT. This chain links TRBV6-5 with TRBJ1-6; D unresolved. V lost 0 bases, J lost 7 bases, and 10 bases lay in between. Germline V gene lookup returns CDR1 MNHEY and CDR2 SVGAGI. The CDR3 consists of 15 residues.